Listed below are T cell receptor beta chains from one sample, sequenced in a study of cytomegalovirus exposure and HLA in healthy donors. The method was immunoSEQ multiplex PCR; TCRdb's version includes in-frame clones alone and lacks a portion of them. The sample has about 120,000 clones; 74% are singletons. The specimen sequenced was PBMCs. Receptors originate from a human donor in good health. The CDR3 runs from the conserved cysteine through the conserved F or W. The size entry is marked missing in some rows and otherwise reads once, few, many or a size class.

CDR3: CASSPLRQGGSETQYF
length: 16
size: .
J: TRBJ2-5
V: TRBV18

CDR3: CSASGGGNTIYF
length: 12
size: .
J: TRBJ1-3
V: TRBV29-1

CDR3: CASSTGMGNTEAFF
length: 14
size: .
J: TRBJ1-1
V: TRBV28

CDR3: CASSFSGMEETQYF
length: 14
size: .
J: TRBJ2-5
V: TRBV28

CDR3: CASSIVLTGGPTEAFF
length: 16
size: few
J: TRBJ1-1
V: TRBV19

CDR3: CASSSRTGGNQPQHF
length: 15
size: .
J: TRBJ1-5
V: TRBV6-5

CDR3: CASSRISGRQSNTQYF
length: 16
size: .
J: TRBJ2-3
V: TRBV5-6

CDR3: CASTLGAGLAAYNEQFF
length: 17
size: .
J: TRBJ2-1
V: TRBV19

CDR3: CSVGGGGPKEQFF
length: 13
size: .
J: TRBJ2-1
V: TRBV29-1

CDR3: CASSQLDSGEQFF
length: 13
size: .
J: TRBJ2-1
V: TRBV6-6

CDR3: CASSSKQGLEAFF
length: 13
size: .
J: TRBJ1-1
V: TRBV5-1

CDR3: CATSRGGQQQPQHF
length: 14
size: .
J: TRBJ1-5
V: TRBV15

CDR3: CASSQDWGREQFF
length: 13
size: .
J: TRBJ2-1
V: TRBV4-3

CDR3: CASSRPTGTAGELFF
length: 15
size: once
J: TRBJ2-2
V: TRBV18

CDR3: CASSSADGTGNGYTF
length: 15
size: .
J: TRBJ1-2
V: TRBV7-9

CDR3: CASRNTGDGYGYTF
length: 14
size: .
J: TRBJ1-2
V: TRBV19

CDR3: CASSPPGRAAQYF
length: 13
size: .
J: TRBJ2-3
V: TRBV7-2

CDR3: CASSVGPLGAYEQYF
length: 15
size: .
J: TRBJ2-7
V: TRBV9

CDR3: CASSRQPSGLYEQYF
length: 15
size: .
J: TRBJ2-7
V: TRBV7-2

CDR3: CASSYNTGGYGYTF
length: 14
size: .
J: TRBJ1-2
V: TRBV7-2

CDR3: CASSAQQGRTGNTIYF
length: 16
size: .
J: TRBJ1-3
V: TRBV9

CDR3: CASSPDQGIHGYTF
length: 14
size: .
J: TRBJ1-2
V: TRBV7-6

CDR3: CASSTSGTSVYEQYF
length: 15
size: .
J: TRBJ2-7
V: TRBV27

CDR3: CSAYRNTEAFF
length: 11
size: few
J: TRBJ1-1
V: TRBV20-1

CDR3: CASSLPGQGNEKLFF
length: 15
size: few
J: TRBJ1-4
V: TRBV7-9

CDR3: CASRRDGGYEQYF
length: 13
size: .
J: TRBJ2-7
V: TRBV6-5

CDR3: CALQRQGDQPQHF
length: 13
size: .
J: TRBJ1-5
V: TRBV30

CDR3: CASSQAGTTTGELFF
length: 15
size: few
J: TRBJ2-2
V: TRBV4-3

CDR3: CASSAPGEKLFF
length: 12
size: .
J: TRBJ1-4
V: TRBV2

CDR3: CASSPREGQPQHF
length: 13
size: .
J: TRBJ1-5
V: TRBV7-2

CDR3: CASSLAKVAGISNTGELFF
length: 19
size: .
J: TRBJ2-2
V: TRBV5-1

CDR3: CASSIALRTEAFF
length: 13
size: .
J: TRBJ1-1
V: TRBV19

CDR3: CSVSGQGALGEQFF
length: 14
size: .
J: TRBJ2-1
V: TRBV29-1

CDR3: CASSLVARVLGYEQYF
length: 16
size: .
J: TRBJ2-7
V: TRBV7-8

CDR3: CASSSLLTGSYNEQFF
length: 16
size: .
J: TRBJ2-1
V: TRBV27

CDR3: CASSLAGGPYNEQFF
length: 15
size: few
J: TRBJ2-1
V: TRBV27

CDR3: CASSGVGSGRGVGDYEQYF
length: 19
size: once
J: TRBJ2-7
V: TRBV28

CDR3: CASSKDSPGYEQYF
length: 14
size: .
J: TRBJ2-7
V: TRBV5-1

CDR3: CASSRGQTSYGYTF
length: 14
size: .
J: TRBJ1-2
V: TRBV27

CDR3: CASSTFTEHTGELFF
length: 15
size: once
J: TRBJ2-2
V: TRBV6-1

CDR3: CASSFTPGGTSGNTIYF
length: 17
size: .
J: TRBJ1-3
V: TRBV9